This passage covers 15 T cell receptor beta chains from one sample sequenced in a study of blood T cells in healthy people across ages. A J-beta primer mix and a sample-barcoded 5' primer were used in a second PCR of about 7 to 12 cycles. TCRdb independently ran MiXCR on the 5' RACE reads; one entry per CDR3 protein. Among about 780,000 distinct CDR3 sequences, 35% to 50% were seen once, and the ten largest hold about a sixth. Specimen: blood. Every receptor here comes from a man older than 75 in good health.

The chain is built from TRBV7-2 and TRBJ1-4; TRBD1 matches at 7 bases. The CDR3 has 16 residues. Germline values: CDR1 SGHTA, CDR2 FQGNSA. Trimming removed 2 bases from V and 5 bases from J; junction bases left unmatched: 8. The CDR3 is CASSLNPGQPNEKLFF. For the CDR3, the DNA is TGTGCCAGCAGCTTAAATCCGGGACAGCCAAATGAAAAACTGTTTTTT.

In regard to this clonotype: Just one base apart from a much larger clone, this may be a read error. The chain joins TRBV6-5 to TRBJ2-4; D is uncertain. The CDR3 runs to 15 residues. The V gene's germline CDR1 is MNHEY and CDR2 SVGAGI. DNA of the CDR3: TGTGCCAGCAGTCACTCTACCGATGGTTCAAACATTCAGTACTTC. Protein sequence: CASSHSTDGSNIQYF.

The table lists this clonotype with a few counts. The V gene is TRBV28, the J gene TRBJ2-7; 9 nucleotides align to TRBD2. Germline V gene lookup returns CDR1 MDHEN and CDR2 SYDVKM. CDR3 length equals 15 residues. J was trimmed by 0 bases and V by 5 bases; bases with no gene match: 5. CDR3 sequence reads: CASSIYSGSSYEQYF. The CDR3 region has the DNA TGTGCCAGCAGTATCTATAGCGGGAGCTCCTACGAGCAGTACTTC.

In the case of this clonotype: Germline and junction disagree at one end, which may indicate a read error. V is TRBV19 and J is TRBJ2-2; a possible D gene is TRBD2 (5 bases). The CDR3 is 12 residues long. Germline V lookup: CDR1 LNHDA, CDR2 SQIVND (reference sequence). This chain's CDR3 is CASSPDDGELFF. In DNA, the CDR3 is TGTGCCAGTAGTCCGGACGACGGGGAGTTGTTTTTT.

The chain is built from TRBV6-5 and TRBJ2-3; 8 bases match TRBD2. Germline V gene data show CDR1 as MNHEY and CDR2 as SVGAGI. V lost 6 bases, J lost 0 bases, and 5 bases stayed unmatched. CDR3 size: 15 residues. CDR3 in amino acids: CASSRAGASTDTQYF. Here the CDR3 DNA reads TGTGCCAGCAGCCGAGCGGGGGCTAGCACAGATACGCAGTATTTT.

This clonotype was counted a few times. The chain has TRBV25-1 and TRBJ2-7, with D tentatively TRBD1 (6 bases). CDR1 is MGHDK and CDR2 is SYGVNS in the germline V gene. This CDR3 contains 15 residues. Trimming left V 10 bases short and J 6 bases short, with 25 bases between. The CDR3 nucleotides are TGTGCCACCGTTAAAGGGACACCGAGAGGTCGCGAGCAGTACTTC. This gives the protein CATVKGTPRGREQYF.

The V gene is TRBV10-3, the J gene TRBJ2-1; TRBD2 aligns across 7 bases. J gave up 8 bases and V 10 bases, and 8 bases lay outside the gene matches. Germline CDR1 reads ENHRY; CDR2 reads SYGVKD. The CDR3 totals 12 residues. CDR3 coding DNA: TGTGCCACCCAGGGAGGGGAGGATGAGCAGTTCTTC. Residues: CATQGGEDEQFF.

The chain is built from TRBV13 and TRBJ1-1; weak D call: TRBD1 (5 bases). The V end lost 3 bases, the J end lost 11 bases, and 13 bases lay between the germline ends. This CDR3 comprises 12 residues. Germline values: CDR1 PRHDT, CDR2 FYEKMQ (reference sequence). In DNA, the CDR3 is TGTGCCAGCAGCTTGACCAGGGAGGTGGCTTTCTTT. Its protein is CASSLTREVAFF.

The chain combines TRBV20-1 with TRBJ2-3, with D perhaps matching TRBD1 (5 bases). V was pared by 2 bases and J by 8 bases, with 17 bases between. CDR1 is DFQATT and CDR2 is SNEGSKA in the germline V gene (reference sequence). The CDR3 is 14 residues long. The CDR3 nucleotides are TGCAGTGCTAGATCCTCCAGGGATTTGGCTACGCAGTATTTT. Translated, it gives CSARSSRDLATQYF.

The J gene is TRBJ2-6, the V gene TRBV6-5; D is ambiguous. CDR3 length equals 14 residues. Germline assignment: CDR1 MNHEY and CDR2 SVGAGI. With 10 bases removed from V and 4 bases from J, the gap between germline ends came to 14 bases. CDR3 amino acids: CATARFSGANVLTF. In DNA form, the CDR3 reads TGTGCCACCGCGAGGTTCTCCGGGGCCAACGTCCTGACTTTC.

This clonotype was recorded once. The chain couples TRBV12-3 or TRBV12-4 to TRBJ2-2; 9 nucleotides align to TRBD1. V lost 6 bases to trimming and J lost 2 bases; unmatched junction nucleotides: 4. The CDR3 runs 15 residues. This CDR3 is CASSWDRANTGELFF. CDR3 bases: TGTGCCAGCAGCTGGGACAGGGCTAACACCGGGGAGCTGTTTTTT.

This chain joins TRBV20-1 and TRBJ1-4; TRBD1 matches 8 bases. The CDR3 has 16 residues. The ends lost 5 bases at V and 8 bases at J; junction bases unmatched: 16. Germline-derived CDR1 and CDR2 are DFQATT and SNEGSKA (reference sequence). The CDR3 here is CSACSGGVAHWEKLFF. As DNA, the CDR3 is TGCAGTGCTTGTTCAGGGGGCGTAGCCCATTGGGAAAAACTGTTTTTT.

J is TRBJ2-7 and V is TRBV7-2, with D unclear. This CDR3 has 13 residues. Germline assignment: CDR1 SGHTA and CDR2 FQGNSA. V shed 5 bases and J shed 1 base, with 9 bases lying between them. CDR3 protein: CASSEGFSYEQYF. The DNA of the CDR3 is TGTGCCAGCAGCGAAGGCTTTTCCTACGAGCAGTACTTC. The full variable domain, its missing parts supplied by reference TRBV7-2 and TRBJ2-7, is GAGVSQSPSNKVTEKGKDVELRCDPISGHTALYWYRQSLGQGLEFLIYFQGNSAPDKSGLPSDRFSAERTGGSVSTLTIQRTQQEDSAVYLCASSEGFSYEQYFGPGTRLTVT.

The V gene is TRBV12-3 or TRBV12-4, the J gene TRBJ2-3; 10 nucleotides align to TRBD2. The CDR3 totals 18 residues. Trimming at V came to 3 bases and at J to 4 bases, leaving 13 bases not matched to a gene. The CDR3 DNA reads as TGTGCCAGCAGTTTCGGTAGCGGGAGGCGTGCTAGCGCAGATACGCAGTATTTT. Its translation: CASSFGSGRRASADTQYF.

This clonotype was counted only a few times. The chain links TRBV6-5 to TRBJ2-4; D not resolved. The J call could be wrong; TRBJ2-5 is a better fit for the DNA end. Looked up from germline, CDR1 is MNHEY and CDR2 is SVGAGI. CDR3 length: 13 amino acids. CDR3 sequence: CASSSDPKGTQYF. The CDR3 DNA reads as TGTGCCAGCAGTTCAGATCCCAAGGGGACCCAGTACTTC.